The 31 T cell receptor beta chains given below trace back to one sample, sequenced in a study of T cell responses to AZD1222 COVID-19 vaccine. Sequencing was performed with immunoSEQ multiplex PCR; in TCRdb, only in-frame clones are kept and a portion is missing. The table lists approximately 52,000 clones, roughly 90% of them singletons. This specimen was peripheral blood, taken 28 days after the second AZD1222 dose. The receptors come from an adult who received the AZD1222 COVID-19 vaccine.

The chain carries TRBV28 and TRBJ1-5; D remains ambiguous. The CDR3 covers 13 residues. V was pared by 8 bases and J by 3 bases, with 11 bases between. Germline assignment: CDR1 MDHEN and CDR2 SYDVKM. The CDR3 spells CASGTADNQPQHF. The CDR3 region has the DNA TGTGCCAGCGGAACAGCGGACAATCAGCCCCAGCATTTT.

The chain is built from TRBV21-1 and TRBJ1-1; the DNA was not used to check the table's D call, TRBD1. TRBV21-1 is assigned pseudogene status. The CDR3 has 16 residues. CDR3 loop: CASSIIRGQLNTEAFF. In DNA, the CDR3 is TGTGCCAGCAGCATCATTCGCGGACAGCTGAACACTGAAGCTTTCTTT.

J is TRBJ2-1 and V is TRBV11-3; tentative D call: TRBD2 (6 bases). Trimming removed 6 bases at V and 3 bases at J, with 9 bases between. This CDR3 has 13 residues. The germline CDR1 and CDR2 sequences are SGHNT and YENEEA. The CDR3: CASSPSVYNEQFF. Written as DNA, the CDR3 is TGTGCCAGCAGTCCTAGCGTCTACAATGAGCAGTTCTTC.

In nucleotides, the CDR3 is TGTGCCAGCAGTGAACAGGGACTAGCCCCCTACGAGCAGTACTTC. Its protein is CASSEQGLAPYEQYF. The chain uses TRBV2 and TRBJ2-7; 9 bases match TRBD2. Germline CDR1 reads SNHLY; CDR2 reads FYNNEI. This CDR3 contains 15 residues. V trimming: 2 bases; J trimming: 2 bases; junction bases outside the gene matches: 4.

The J gene is TRBJ2-5, the V gene TRBV5-4, with D perhaps matching TRBD2 (5 bases). The V end lost 2 bases, the J end lost 2 bases, and 7 bases lay between the germline ends. The CDR3 loop spans 13 amino acids. Germline CDR1 SGHNT, CDR2 YYREEE (reference sequence). CDR3 amino acids: CASSFPGQETQYF. In DNA form, the CDR3 reads TGTGCCAGCAGCTTCCCGGGACAAGAGACCCAGTACTTC.

The rearrangement links TRBV28 to TRBJ1-1; 7 bases map to TRBD1. Germline V lookup: CDR1 MDHEN, CDR2 SYDVKM. This CDR3 has 12 residues. The junction had 0 bases not matched to a gene; V was cut back by 2 bases and J by 6 bases. CDR3 coding DNA: TGTGCCAGCAGTTTAGGACAGGCTGAAGCTTTCTTT. Residues: CASSLGQAEAFF.

The CDR3 sequence is CASRDIQYF. In nucleotides, the CDR3 is TGTGCCAGCAGAGACATTCAGTACTTC. This sequence joins TRBV28 and TRBJ2-4; D not certain. This CDR3 contains 9 residues. V gave up 6 bases and J gave up 8 bases, with 2 bases separating them. The germline gives CDR1 MDHEN, CDR2 SYDVKM.

The chain uses TRBV15 and TRBJ2-3; the match to TRBD2 covers 7 bases. Per the germline V gene, CDR1 is LNHNV and CDR2 is YYDKDF (reference sequence). V lost 3 bases to trimming and J lost 4 bases; unmatched junction nucleotides: 4. The CDR3 spans 14 residues. The CDR3 region has the DNA TGTGCCACCAGCAGGGGGGGGGAGGCAGATACGCAGTATTTT. Protein product: CATSRGGEADTQYF.

The chain has TRBV7-8 and TRBJ1-1; 11 nucleotides align to TRBD1. The germline CDR1 and CDR2 sequences are SGHVS and FQNEAQ. CDR3 size: 18 residues. Unmatched junction bases numbered 17, after V lost 1 base and J lost 10 bases. CDR3 DNA sequence: TGTGCCAGCAGCTTAGGCGGACAGGGGGCTGGTGGAGGGTTTGGAGCTTTCTTT. This gives the protein CASSLGGQGAGGGFGAFF.

The V and J genes are TRBV10-3 and TRBJ2-3; D gene uncertain. In germline, CDR1 is ENHRY, CDR2 SYGVKD. CDR3 size: 13 residues. Between the trimmed V and J ends, which lost 6 bases and 4 bases, there was a span of 11 bases. The CDR3 spells CAIRSRAADTQYF. CDR3 DNA sequence: TGTGCCATCAGATCACGGGCGGCAGATACGCAGTATTTT.

The chain combines TRBV5-6 with TRBJ1-1; the D gene is possibly TRBD1 (5 bases). Trimming removed 3 bases at V and 4 bases at J, with 10 bases between. CDR1 and CDR2 from the germline V gene are SGHDT and YYEEEE. The CDR3 has 13 amino acids. In DNA, the CDR3 is TGTGCCAGCAGCTCTTACAGGTCCACTGAAGCTTTCTTT. Encoded protein: CASSSYRSTEAFF.

The chain carries TRBV7-9 and TRBJ1-1; 7 bases map to TRBD1. V lost 6 bases to trimming and J lost 4 bases; unmatched junction nucleotides: 5. Germline CDR1 SEHNR, CDR2 FQNEAQ (reference sequence). The CDR3 covers 13 residues. CDR3: CASRTGVVTEAFF. The CDR3 region has the DNA TGTGCCAGCAGAACAGGGGTTGTCACTGAAGCTTTCTTT.

J is TRBJ1-3 and V is TRBV5-1, with a weak D call TRBD1 (5 bases). Trimming removed 5 bases at V and 11 bases at J, with 17 bases between. CDR3 length: 13 residues. Germline lookup yields CDR1 SGHRS and CDR2 YFSETQ. CDR3 in DNA: TGCGCCAGCAGTTCCGGGGCCGATCGCGCCATATATTTT. Protein product: CASSSGADRAIYF.

V gene TRBV9 combines with J gene TRBJ2-2, with 11 bases that match TRBD2. This CDR3 is 16 amino acids long. Germline-derived CDR1 and CDR2 are SGDLS and YYNGEE. V shed 0 bases and J 6 bases; nucleotides not matched to a gene: 4. The DNA for the CDR3 is TGTGCCAGCAGCGTAGCCACTAGCGGGAGTTCCGGGGAGCTGTTTTTT. As protein: CASSVATSGSSGELFF.

The table lists this clone with a count of one. CDR3 protein: CASSIQSSYNSPLHF. For the CDR3, the DNA is TGCGCCAGCAGCATACAGAGCTCCTATAATTCACCCCTCCACTTT. This chain links TRBV5-1 with TRBJ1-6; D unclear. V was shortened by 4 bases and J by 0 bases, with 8 bases between the two germline ends. CDR1 and CDR2 (germline): SGHRS, YFSETQ. CDR3 size: 15 residues.

V usage is TRBV30 and J usage is TRBJ2-1, with 7 bases aligning to TRBD2. This CDR3 spans 13 amino acids. V was clipped by 2 bases and J by 8 bases; unmatched bases: 6. Germline V gene lookup returns CDR1 GTSNPN and CDR2 SVGIG (reference sequence). CDR3 in DNA: TGTGCCTGGAGTAGGGCGGGAGATGATGAGCAGTTCTTC. Its translation: CAWSRAGDDEQFF.

CDR3 region: CASSKWGTGANVLTF. For the CDR3, the DNA is TGTGCCAGCAGCAAGTGGGGGACCGGGGCCAACGTCCTGACTTTC. V and J are TRBV7-6 and TRBJ2-6; D is possibly TRBD1 or TRBD2 (5 bases each). Looked up from germline, CDR1 is SGHVS and CDR2 is FNYEAQ. V was trimmed by 5 bases and J by 4 bases, leaving 12 bases between them. There are 15 residues in the CDR3.

CDR3 amino acids: CASSRQRTGGEKLFF. The DNA for the CDR3 is TGTGCCAGCAGTCGCCAAAGAACAGGGGGGGAAAAACTGTTTTTT. The chain combines TRBV28 with TRBJ1-4; TRBD1 aligns across 8 bases. The CDR3 contains 15 residues. Trimming removed 5 bases from V and 8 bases from J; junction bases left unmatched: 10. Per germline, CDR1 MDHEN and CDR2 SYDVKM.

V usage is TRBV21-1 and J usage is TRBJ1-5. TRBV21-1 is a pseudogene. This CDR3 is 14 amino acids long. CDR3 sequence (DNA): TGTGCCAGCAGCAAAAAGGACAGCAATCAGCCCCAGCATTTT. It yields the protein CASSKKDSNQPQHF.

V and J are TRBV28 and TRBJ2-7; perhaps TRBD1 as D (6 bases). From germline, CDR1 is MDHEN and CDR2 SYDVKM. The length of the CDR3 is 14 residues. V lost 6 bases, J lost 3 bases, and 15 bases lay in between. The chain's CDR3 is CASRFQTGIYEQYF. CDR3 sequence (DNA): TGTGCCAGCAGGTTCCAGACAGGTATCTACGAGCAGTACTTC.

The chain links TRBV4-1 to TRBJ1-2, with 9 bases lining up with TRBD1. Germline CDR1 MGHRA, CDR2 YSYEKL. CDR3 length equals 15 residues. J was trimmed by 3 bases and V by 1 base; bases with no gene match: 3. CDR3 sequence (DNA): TGCGCCAGCAGCCAAGGGTGGACAGGGGACTATGGCTACACCTTC. Its translation is CASSQGWTGDYGYTF.

This clone was counted between two and nine times. The V call is TRBV19, the J call TRBJ1-2; D gene ambiguous. Germline CDR1 is LNHDA and CDR2 is SQIVND (reference sequence). This CDR3 is 12 amino acids long. V lost 6 bases and J 0 bases, leaving 5 bases between the germline ends. CDR3 residues: CASSAANYGYTF. The CDR3 DNA is TGTGCCAGTAGCGCGGCTAACTATGGCTACACCTTC.

V and J are TRBV30 and TRBJ1-2; the match to TRBD1 covers 8 bases. V was clipped by 2 bases and J by 4 bases; unmatched bases: 6. This CDR3 contains 14 residues. Germline-derived CDR1 and CDR2 are GTSNPN and SVGIG (reference sequence). In DNA, the CDR3 is TGTGCCTGGAGTCAGGGGGCGGGTGTCTATGGCTACACCTTC. Translating gives CAWSQGAGVYGYTF.

This rearrangement joins TRBV6-4 to TRBJ2-3; possible D gene TRBD1, 5 bases. The V end was cut by 5 bases, the J end by 0 bases, with 15 bases between. The CDR3 is 16 residues long. Germline V CDR1 and CDR2: MRHNA, SNTAGT. Here the CDR3 reads CASSNRCLNSTDTQYF. The DNA for the CDR3 is TGTGCCAGCAGTAACAGGTGTCTTAATAGCACAGATACGCAGTATTTT.

The chain recombines TRBV11-3 with TRBJ2-1; TRBD1 matches at 12 bases. The germline gives CDR1 SGHNT, CDR2 YENEEA. Unmatched junction bases numbered 12, after V lost 6 bases and J lost 9 bases. The CDR3 has 16 residues. Written as DNA, the CDR3 is TGTGCCAGCAGTTTCTCGGGGACAGGGGGCTGGGGTGAGCAGTTCTTC. Translation gives CASSFSGTGGWGEQFF.

This sequence joins TRBV2 and TRBJ2-3, with TRBD2 as a possible D gene (5 bases). Germline CDR1 is SNHLY and CDR2 is FYNNEI. Deletions cut 7 bases from V and 0 bases from J, with 17 bases between. CDR3 length equals 16 residues. CDR3 residues: CASTERSISSTDTQYF. The DNA of the CDR3 is TGTGCCAGCACGGAGCGGTCTATTTCTAGCACAGATACGCAGTATTTT.

This clone was observed a handful of times. The chain recombines TRBV5-6 with TRBJ2-3, with 14 positions matching TRBD2. Germline CDR1 SGHDT, CDR2 YYEEEE. CDR3 size: 15 residues. V was clipped by 4 bases and J by 7 bases; unmatched bases: 5. CDR3 sequence (DNA): TGTGCCAGCAGCCCCGGACTAGCGGGAGGACATACGCAGTATTTT. Translated, it gives CASSPGLAGGHTQYF.

V is TRBV27 and J is TRBJ1-2; 8 nucleotides match TRBD1. CDR1 and CDR2 (germline): MNHEY, SMNVEV (reference sequence). The trim removed 5 bases at V and 2 bases at J, leaving 4 bases unmatched. The CDR3 has 14 residues. DNA of the CDR3: TGTGCCAGCAGTGCGACAGGGGCCAACTATGGCTACACCTTC. Protein sequence: CASSATGANYGYTF.

This clone appeared a few times. The V gene is TRBV7-6, the J gene TRBJ2-7; D perhaps matches TRBD2 (7 bases). The CDR3 is 13 residues long. The germline CDR1 and CDR2 sequences are SGHVS and FNYEAQ. The ends were cut back, 3 bases at V and 6 bases at J, with 12 bases in the middle. The CDR3 nucleotides are TGTGCCAGCAGCTTCGGCGGGGGCGCCGAGCAGTACTTC. Residues: CASSFGGGAEQYF. Combining the CDR3 with reference TRBV7-6 and TRBJ2-7 gives the whole variable domain GAGVSQSPRYKVTKRGQDVALRCDPISGHVSLYWYRQALGQGPEFLTYFNYEAQQDKSGLPNDRFSAERPEGSISTLTIQRTEQRDSAMYRCASSFGGGAEQYFGPGTRLTVT.

The chain combines TRBV3-1 (or the pseudogene TRBV3-2) with TRBJ2-3; 7 bases align to TRBD2. Germline CDR1 is LGHDT and CDR2 is YNNKEL (reference sequence). The CDR3 extends over 15 amino acids. J gave up 1 base and V 4 bases, and 5 bases lay outside the gene matches. Here the CDR3 DNA reads TGTGCCAGCAGCCGGACTAGTGTTGGCACAGATACGCAGTATTTT. Amino acid sequence: CASSRTSVGTDTQYF.

The genes are TRBV7-9 and TRBJ2-4; TRBD2 is a possible D gene (6 bases). V was cut by 8 bases and J by 7 bases, with 12 bases left in between. There are 12 residues in the CDR3. Germline values: CDR1 SEHNR, CDR2 FQNEAQ (reference sequence). The chain's CDR3 is CASGGRSNIQYF. Here the CDR3 DNA reads TGTGCCAGCGGTGGGAGGTCTAACATTCAGTACTTC.